This TCR beta chain was recovered during a study of control samples from healthy donors and cancer patients. The assay was immunoSEQ multiplex PCR, and TCRdb's table has in-frame clones only and misses some. Among fewer than 200,000 clones, 93% were seen once, and the ten largest hold approximately 4%. Looked up from germline, CDR1 is SGHTA and CDR2 is FQGTGA. Trimming stripped 2 bases from V and 0 bases from J, with 8 bases between. This CDR3 is built from 15 residues. The clonotype originates from a woman in her sixties or seventies in good health. Sample: blood. V is TRBV7-3 and J is TRBJ1-3, with TRBD1 as a possible D gene (5 bases). CDR3 sequence (DNA): TGTGCCAGCAGCTTAGGGGCCAGCTCTGGAAACACCATATATTTT. Translated, it gives CASSLGASSGNTIYF.